Following are 10 T cell receptor beta chains from one sample sequenced in a study of cytomegalovirus exposure and HLA in healthy donors. Primers included in the PCR were 60 Vbeta and 13 Jbeta primers. Assay: immunoSEQ multiplex PCR; the TCRdb copy retains only in-frame clones and omits some. This table holds around 120,000 clones, around a tenth found once. The specimen was PBMCs. All receptors come from a young man in good health and CMV-seronegative.

This clone was seen a single time. This chain connects TRBV19 to TRBJ1-5, with D perhaps matching TRBD1 (6 bases). V was pared by 4 bases and J by 4 bases, with 11 bases between. The CDR3 spans 14 residues. CDR1 and CDR2 from the germline V gene are LNHDA and SQIVND (reference sequence). As DNA, the CDR3 is TGTGCCAGTAGTACTAGGACAGAAAATCAGCCCCAGCATTTT. Protein product: CASSTRTENQPQHF.

The chain joins TRBV7-9 to TRBJ2-7, with TRBD2 as a possible D gene (6 bases). The length of the CDR3 is 13 residues. CDR1 and CDR2 (germline): SEHNR, FQNEAQ (reference sequence). V was shortened by 3 bases and J by 5 bases, with 11 bases between the two germline ends. CDR3 region: CASSFSGRNEQYF. Here the CDR3 DNA reads TGTGCCAGCAGCTTCTCCGGGAGAAACGAGCAGTACTTC.

In this sample, this clone turned up a few times. J is TRBJ1-4 and V is TRBV2; D is unresolved. This CDR3 has 12 amino acids. V was cut by 4 bases and J by 5 bases, with 5 bases left in between. The V gene's germline CDR1 is SNHLY and CDR2 FYNNEI. Here the CDR3 DNA reads TGTGCCAGCAGTGCGAGCAATGAAAAACTGTTTTTT. This codes for CASSASNEKLFF.

This chain links TRBV7-9 with TRBJ2-6, with D possibly matching TRBD2 (5 bases). Germline V gene lookup returns CDR1 SEHNR and CDR2 FQNEAQ (reference sequence). The V and J ends lost 1 base and 0 bases respectively, with 10 bases between them. The CDR3 has 17 amino acids. The CDR3 region has the DNA TGTGCCAGCAGCTTAGGTTCGGGATTCTCTGGGGCCAACGTCCTGACTTTC. This gives the protein CASSLGSGFSGANVLTF.

The V and J genes are TRBV19 and TRBJ1-4; a weak D match, TRBD1 (6 bases). With 7 bases removed from V and 8 bases from J, the gap between germline ends came to 14 bases. This CDR3 is built from 13 residues. Germline CDR1 LNHDA, CDR2 SQIVND (reference sequence). In DNA, the CDR3 is TGTGCCAGTACCCCCGGGGGGCAGGAAAAACTGTTTTTT. Protein sequence: CASTPGGQEKLFF.

J is TRBJ1-1 and V is TRBV7-9; D is undetermined. The CDR3 sequence is 13 residues long. Germline values: CDR1 SEHNR, CDR2 FQNEAQ (reference sequence). Between the trimmed V and J ends, which lost 2 bases and 9 bases, there was a span of 13 bases. Written as DNA, the CDR3 is TGTGCCAGCAGCTTACGAGAGGGAATCAAAGCTTTCTTT. It encodes CASSLREGIKAFF.

This clone was observed a handful of times. This chain uses TRBV7-2 with TRBJ2-1; weak D call: TRBD1 (5 bases). The germline V gene has CDR1 SGHTA and CDR2 FQGNSA. The CDR3 extends over 14 amino acids. V lost 4 bases and J 3 bases, leaving 10 bases between the germline ends. The CDR3 DNA reads TGTGCCAGCAGCTCTCTTCAGGGCTACAATGAGCAGTTCTTC. Its translation: CASSSLQGYNEQFF.

V and J are TRBV2 and TRBJ1-6; D unresolved. Trimming stripped 0 bases from V and 1 base from J, with 7 bases between. Germline loops: CDR1 SNHLY, CDR2 FYNNEI. The CDR3 runs to 16 residues. The CDR3: CASSEARASYNSPLHF. The DNA of the CDR3 is TGTGCCAGCAGTGAAGCGCGGGCGTCCTATAATTCACCCCTCCACTTT.

The gene calls are TRBV28 and TRBJ2-7, with TRBD1 matching 9 bases. J gave up 4 bases and V 6 bases, and 7 bases lay outside the gene matches. The CDR3 extends over 14 amino acids. Germline CDR1 MDHEN, CDR2 SYDVKM. CDR3 protein: CASRGGQGIYEQYF. CDR3 DNA sequence: TGTGCCAGCAGAGGGGGACAGGGAATTTACGAGCAGTACTTC.

This clone was counted a few times. The chain carries TRBV6-5 and TRBJ1-4; D possibly corresponds to TRBD1 (5 bases). Germline CDR1 MNHEY, CDR2 SVGAGI. The CDR3 runs 16 residues. Trimming removed 2 bases at V and 5 bases at J, with 15 bases between. The CDR3 reads CASSYAGLRGNEKLFF. CDR3 nucleotide sequence: TGTGCCAGCAGTTACGCAGGGTTAAGGGGCAATGAAAAACTGTTTTTT.